This TCR beta chain was recovered during a study of T cells in Graves' hyperthyroidism and ophthalmopathy. The source material, RNA transcripts, was used to amplify TCR beta CDR3 regions. First-round RT-PCR of the TCR CDR3 relied on the HTBI primer set. MiXCR, run by TCRdb on the multiplex PCR reads, gives a single entry per CDR3 protein. The sample lists around 600,000 distinct CDR3 sequences, 14% occurring once. Germline CDR1 and CDR2: SQVTM and ANQGSEA. Trimming removed 6 bases from V and 5 bases from J, with 13 bases in between. This CDR3 spans 13 amino acids. Ten or more counts support this clonotype. Its specificity is not known. Study results and caveats: A model built on 13 V-J features separated ophthalmopathy from stable hyperthyroidism.

This sample holds PBMCs from 8.5 to 10 ml fresh peripheral blood. This TCR derives from a woman in her late teens or twenties with Graves' ophthalmopathy. This chain joins TRBV29-1 and TRBJ1-4; TRBD1 might be the D (6 bases). Sequencing used blood. CDR3 DNA: TGCAGCGTCCCGGGACACCTCAATGAAAAACTGTTTTTT. Protein sequence: CSVPGHLNEKLFF.